In this sample, the clone carrying this T cell receptor beta chain turned up many times. TCRdb used MiXCR to reprocess the RACE reads, holding one entry per CDR3 protein. The sample has about 52,000 distinct CDR3 sequences, 9.9% seen once; the top ten hold 15% to 20%. The source of the sample is a study of human T cells and chemical hapten exposure. Per germline, CDR1 LGHNA and CDR2 YNFKEQ. Trimming removed 1 base at V and 1 base at J, with 8 bases between. The CDR3 is 16 amino acids. The time point: patch test 3, about 24 weeks after DPC sensitization. Treatment defined: therapeutic diphenylcyclopropenone sensitization with weekly scalp DPC.

The starting material was whole blood, obtained in connection with sensitization to the hapten diphenylcyclopropenone (DPC). This sequence was found in a woman aged 40 to 50 with alopecia areata. Some clones in this sample may be carry-over from other donors' samples. This chain uses TRBV4-2 with TRBJ2-6; D is perhaps TRBD1 (5 bases). DNA of the CDR3: TGTGCCAGCAGCCAAGCATCAGGGTCTGGGGCCAACGTCCTGACTTTC. This gives the protein CASSQASGSGANVLTF.